This T cell receptor beta chain was documented in a study of blood T cell repertoires in COVID-19. V was pared by 4 bases and J by 2 bases, with 4 bases of the junction left unmatched. This CDR3 is built from 16 residues. Germline values: CDR1 MNHNY, CDR2 SVGAGI (reference sequence). Clones were sequenced by immunoSEQ multiplex PCR, and TCRdb holds only the in-frame ones, with some missing. The sample consists of approximately 210,000 clones, around 86% of them appearing once. The genes are TRBV6-6 and TRBJ1-4; 10 bases fit TRBD1. The clonotype was recovered from a man aged 30 to 45 who had recovered from COVID-19. The specimen sequenced was peripheral blood. In nucleotides, the CDR3 is TGTGCCAGCAGTTGGGGACAGGGGTGGACTAATGAAAAACTGTTTTTT. Its protein is CASSWGQGWTNEKLFF.